These 11 T cell receptor beta chains originate from one sample sequenced in a study of molecular identifiers for immune sequencing clone quantification. MiXCR was run by TCRdb on the PCR reads, yielding one entry per CDR3 protein. The data contain some 650,000 distinct CDR3 sequences, 20% of them singletons. What was sequenced was naive CD8+ T cells from blood, with Jurkat cell RNA spiked in. Specified subset: FACS-sorted CD8+CD4-CCR7+CD45RA+ naive T cells. Source of these receptors: a human donor in good health. Some libraries in this study had Jurkat cell RNA spiked in.

In its sample, this clonotype was seen many times. The chain uses TRBV5-4 and TRBJ2-3; D possibly matches TRBD1 or TRBD2 (5 bases each). Per the germline V gene, CDR1 is SGHNT and CDR2 is YYREEE (reference sequence). Trimming took 4 bases from V and 4 from J, leaving 16 bases between them. The CDR3 extends over 15 amino acids. The chain's CDR3 is CASSRRDQSPDTQYF. CDR3 nucleotide sequence: TGTGCCAGCAGCCGACGGGACCAGAGCCCAGATACGCAGTATTTT.

This clonotype has just one count. A read error may be the cause here, since a much bigger clone is one base away. No conserved phenylalanine or tryptophan ends this CDR3, so it is likely a read error. This sequence joins TRBV4-3 and TRBJ2-7; TRBD2 matches at 9 bases. V gave up 3 bases and J gave up 0 bases; unmatched junction bases: 6. This CDR3 region has 16 residues. CDR1 and CDR2 (germline): LGHNA, YSLEER. The CDR3 DNA reads TGCGCCAGCAGCCAGTCGCTAGCGGGGAGCTCCTACGAGCAGTACCTC. Amino acid sequence: CASSQSLAGSSYEQYL.

This clonotype was observed many times. This rearrangement joins TRBV4-1 to TRBJ2-7, with 11 positions matching TRBD2. Looked up from germline, CDR1 is MGHRA and CDR2 is YSYEKL. The CDR3 contains 15 residues. After removal of 4 bases from V and 0 bases from J, the junction contained 2 bases not matched to a gene. The CDR3 loop reads CASSRLAGSSYEQYF. The CDR3 DNA is TGCGCCAGCAGCCGACTAGCGGGGAGCTCCTACGAGCAGTACTTC.

The genes are TRBV27 and TRBJ2-5; 9 positions match TRBD1. The CDR3 totals 17 residues. Germline CDR1 is MNHEY and CDR2 is SMNVEV (reference sequence). Trimming at V came to 2 bases and at J to 5 bases, leaving 12 bases not matched to a gene. The CDR3 region is CASSLRQGVGTWETQYF. The CDR3 bases are TGTGCCAGCAGTTTACGACAGGGGGTCGGGACTTGGGAGACCCAGTACTTC.

The sample holds many counts of this clonotype. V usage is TRBV9 and J usage is TRBJ2-3; D is ambiguous. The CDR3 runs 16 residues. Germline V gene data show CDR1 as SGDLS and CDR2 as YYNGEE. V lost 0 bases, J lost 0 bases, and 11 bases lay in between. The chain's CDR3 is CASSVAGYHSTDTQYF. In DNA, the CDR3 is TGTGCCAGCAGCGTAGCGGGTTACCATAGCACAGATACGCAGTATTTT.

This clonotype was recorded at least ten times. The genes are TRBV7-2 and TRBJ2-3, with 7 bases lining up with TRBD1. Looked up from germline, CDR1 is SGHTA and CDR2 is FQGNSA. V shed 5 bases and J 2 bases; nucleotides not matched to a gene: 10. The CDR3 has 16 residues. This chain's CDR3 is CASSPHRDSPTDTQYF. The CDR3 DNA sequence: TGTGCCAGCAGCCCGCACCGGGACAGCCCCACAGATACGCAGTATTTT. Together with reference TRBV7-2 and TRBJ2-3, the CDR3 gives the full variable domain: GAGVSQSPSNKVTEKGKDVELRCDPISGHTALYWYRQSLGQGLEFLIYFQGNSAPDKSGLPSDRFSAERTGGSVSTLTIQRTQQEDSAVYLCASSPHRDSPTDTQYFGPGTRLTVL.

At least ten counts were recorded for this clonotype. The chain combines TRBV30 with TRBJ2-3; perhaps TRBD1 as D (5 bases). Germline CDR1 GTSNPN, CDR2 SVGIG (reference sequence). The CDR3 has 14 amino acids. Trimming stripped 0 bases from V and 2 bases from J, with 9 bases between. The CDR3 bases are TGTGCCTGGAGTGTACAGGAGCTCACAGATACGCAGTATTTT. Its protein is CAWSVQELTDTQYF.

This clonotype was detected many times. This chain uses TRBV12-3 or TRBV12-4 with TRBJ2-5; 11 bases are shared with TRBD2. V shed 4 bases and J 4 bases; nucleotides not matched to a gene: 5. This CDR3 spans 15 amino acids. The CDR3 sequence is CASSYSGGAGETQYF. CDR3 DNA: TGTGCCAGCAGTTATAGCGGGGGGGCCGGAGAGACCCAGTACTTC.

With regard to this clonotype: A much larger clone differs from this one at a single base, so this may be a read error. The V call is TRBV12-3 or TRBV12-4, the J call TRBJ1-2; 9 nucleotides line up with TRBD1. This CDR3 has 14 residues. CDR3 DNA sequence: TGTGCCGGCAGTTACTACCCGAACCCGGGACAGGGCTTCTTC. This sequence encodes CAGSYYPNPGQGFF.

This clonotype was observed a few times. The genes are TRBV5-4 and TRBJ1-2; no clear D gene. The CDR3 is 15 residues long. The germline V gene encodes CDR1 SGHNT and CDR2 YYREEE (reference sequence). V was clipped by 1 base and J by 4 bases, with 14 bases between them. Here the CDR3 DNA reads TGTGCCAGCAGCTTGCCAGACCTCAACTTCTATGGCTACACCTTC. Translated, it gives CASSLPDLNFYGYTF.

Details on this clonotype: At one boundary the junction diverges from the germline segment, which might be a read error. J is TRBJ1-2 and V is TRBV7-9; D remains unclear. Germline V CDR1 and CDR2: SEHNR, FQNEAQ (reference sequence). The CDR3 length is 11 residues. DNA for the CDR3: TGTGCCAGCAGCTCGGGCCCGTTCTCCGCCTTC. Translated, it gives CASSSGPFSAF.